This T cell receptor (beta chain) was observed in a study of beta chain features in type 1 diabetes. Across the study: The samples had approximately 110 million sorted cells examined in all. Overall study results and limits: People with Type 1 diabetes carried modestly yet significantly shorter TCRB CDR3s in all four CD4+ subsets.

A word on this clone: No antigen is known for it.

Per germline, CDR1 SGHRS and CDR2 YFSETQ. The CDR3 sequence is 13 residues long. V lost 5 bases, J lost 5 bases, and 12 bases lay in between. Expressed TCRB transcripts were sequenced because the entire RNA isolate underwent reverse transcription. The repertoire was sequenced with immunoSEQ multiplex PCR; TCRdb's copy has only in-frame clones and lacks some. In the table there are 300,000 or so clones, approximately 13% of which are singletons. The chain joins TRBV5-1 to TRBJ2-3; perhaps TRBD1 as D (5 bases). This clonotype was sampled from a woman under 30 with type 1 diabetes. The sequencing sample was made of naive CD4+ T cells from blood. The CDR3 protein is CASSGQTGDTQYF. CDR3 bases: TGCGCCAGCAGTGGCCAAACAGGAGATACGCAGTATTTT.